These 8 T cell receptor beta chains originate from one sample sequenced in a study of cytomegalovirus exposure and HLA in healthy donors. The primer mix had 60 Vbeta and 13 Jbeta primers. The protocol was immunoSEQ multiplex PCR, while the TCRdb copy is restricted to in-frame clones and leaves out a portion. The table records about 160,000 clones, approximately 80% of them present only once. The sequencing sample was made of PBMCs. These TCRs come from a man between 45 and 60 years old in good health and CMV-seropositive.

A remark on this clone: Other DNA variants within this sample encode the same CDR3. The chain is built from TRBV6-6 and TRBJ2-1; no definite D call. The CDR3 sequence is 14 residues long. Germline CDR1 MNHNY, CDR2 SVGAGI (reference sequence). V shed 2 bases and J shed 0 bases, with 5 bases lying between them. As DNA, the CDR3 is TGTGCCAGCAGTTACGTGAGCTCCTACAATGAGCAGTTCTTC. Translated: CASSYVSSYNEQFF.

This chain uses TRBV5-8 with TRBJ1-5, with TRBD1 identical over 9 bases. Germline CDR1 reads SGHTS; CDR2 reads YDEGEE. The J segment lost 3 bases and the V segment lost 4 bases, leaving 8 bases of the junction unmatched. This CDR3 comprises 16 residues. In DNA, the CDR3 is TGTGCCAGCAGCCTGTGGACAGGGGCGGTCAATCAGCCCCAGCATTTT. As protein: CASSLWTGAVNQPQHF.

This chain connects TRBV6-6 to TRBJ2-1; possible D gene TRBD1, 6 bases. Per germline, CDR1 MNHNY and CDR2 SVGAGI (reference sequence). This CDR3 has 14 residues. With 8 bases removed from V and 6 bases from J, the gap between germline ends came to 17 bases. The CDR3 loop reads CASSDSNRGNEQFF. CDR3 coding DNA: TGTGCCAGCTCGGACAGTAATAGGGGCAATGAGCAGTTCTTC.

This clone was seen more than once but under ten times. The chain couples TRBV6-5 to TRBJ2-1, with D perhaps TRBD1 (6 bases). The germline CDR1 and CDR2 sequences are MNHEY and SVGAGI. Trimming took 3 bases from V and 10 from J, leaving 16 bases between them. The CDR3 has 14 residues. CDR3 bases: TGTGCCAGCAGTTATAAAATCGAGGGGGTGGAGCAGTTCTTC. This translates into CASSYKIEGVEQFF.

The CDR3 DNA reads TGTGCCAGCAGTTTGACACCTCCTAATGAAAAACTGTTTTTT. It translates to CASSLTPPNEKLFF. The chain joins TRBV11-2 to TRBJ1-4; D gene ambiguous. The CDR3 runs 14 residues. CDR1 SGHAT and CDR2 FQNNGV come from the germline V gene. Trimming took 6 bases from V and 3 from J, leaving 11 bases between them.

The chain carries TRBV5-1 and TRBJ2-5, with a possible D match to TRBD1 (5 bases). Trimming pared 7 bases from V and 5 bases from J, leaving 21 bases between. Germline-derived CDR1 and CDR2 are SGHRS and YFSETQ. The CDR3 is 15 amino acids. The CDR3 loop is CASGPQATRPETQYF. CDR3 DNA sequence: TGCGCCAGCGGTCCACAGGCGACCCGCCCTGAGACCCAGTACTTC.

CDR3 bases: TGTGCCAGCAGCTTGGGTTCTCCCAGGGGGAACTATGGCTACACCTTC. It yields the protein CASSLGSPRGNYGYTF. The rearrangement joins TRBV5-5 to TRBJ1-2, with 7 nucleotides matching TRBD1. Germline CDR1 SGHKS, CDR2 YYEKEE (reference sequence). The junction had 7 bases not matched to a gene; V was cut back by 0 bases and J by 2 bases. CDR3 length equals 16 residues.

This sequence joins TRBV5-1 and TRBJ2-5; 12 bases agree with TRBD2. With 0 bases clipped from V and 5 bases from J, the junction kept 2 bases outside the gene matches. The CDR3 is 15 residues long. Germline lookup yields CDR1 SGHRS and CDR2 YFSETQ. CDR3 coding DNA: TGCGCCAGCAGCTTGGTCCTAGCGGGGGGGGAGACCCAGTACTTC. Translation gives CASSLVLAGGETQYF.